The 29 T cell receptor beta chains given below trace back to one sample, sequenced in a study of Ad26.COV2.S vaccination and SARS-CoV-2 variants. Clones were read by immunoSEQ multiplex PCR, and TCRdb kept only the in-frame ones, dropping some. The table shows about 320,000 clones, with about 85% occurring only once. Specified treatment: 15 to 20 received Ad26.COV2.S at low or high dose, single or two shots; about 5 received placebo; per-sample allocation not given. The study sampled participants on day 63 after the first vaccine or placebo injection. The sequenced sample was peripheral blood, obtained in a trial of Ad26.COV2.S vaccine versus placebo. The receptor set was obtained from a person aged 18-65 years who received the Ad26.COV2.S COVID-19 vaccine or a placebo.

The chain employs TRBV2 and TRBJ2-3; the D gene could be TRBD1 or TRBD2 (5 bases each). Trimming removed 4 bases at V and 0 bases at J, with 11 bases between. The CDR3 is made up of 15 amino acids. Germline V gives CDR1 SNHLY, CDR2 FYNNEI. In DNA form, the CDR3 reads TGTGCCAGCAGTGGAGGGACGGCTAGCACAGATACGCAGTATTTT. It specifies CASSGGTASTDTQYF. The variable domain in full, with the rest retrieved from reference TRBV2 and TRBJ2-3, is EPEVTQTPSHQVTQMGQEVILRCVPISNHLYFYWYRQILGQKVEFLVSFYNNEISEKSEIFDDQFSVERPDGSNFTLKIRSTKLEDSAMYFCASSGGTASTDTQYFGPGTRLTVL.

The chain couples TRBV5-4 to TRBJ2-5; 8 nucleotides agree with TRBD1. This CDR3 comprises 15 residues. The V segment lost 3 bases and the J segment 6 bases; nucleotides outside the gene matches: 10. The germline gives CDR1 SGHNT, CDR2 YYREEE (reference sequence). In DNA, the CDR3 is TGTGCCAGCAGCTCAACGGACAGGGCGAGGAAGACCCAGTACTTC. Translating it yields CASSSTDRARKTQYF. The complete variable domain, with remaining parts taken from reference TRBV5-4 and TRBJ2-5, reads ETGVTQSPTHLIKTRGQQVTLRCSSQSGHNTVSWYQQALGQGPQFIFQYYREEENGRGNFPPRFSGLQFPNYSSELNVNALELDDSALYLCASSSTDRARKTQYFGPGTRLLVL.

The chain is built from TRBV4-1 and TRBJ1-1; 7 bases fit TRBD1. CDR3 length: 14 amino acids. Trimming removed 3 bases from V and 1 base from J; junction bases left unmatched: 2. Germline CDR1 reads MGHRA; CDR2 reads YSYEKL. This chain's CDR3 is CASSQGQTNTEAFF. The CDR3 DNA is TGCGCCAGCAGCCAGGGACAGACGAACACTGAAGCTTTCTTT.

This chain uses TRBV5-1 with TRBJ1-5; D is possibly TRBD1 (6 bases). Trimming took off 2 bases at V and 7 bases at J, with 13 bases between the two ends. Germline-derived CDR1 and CDR2 are SGHRS and YFSETQ. There are 14 residues in the CDR3. The CDR3 DNA is TGCGCCAGCAGCTTAACAGGGTTCGAGCAGCCCCAGCATTTT. This encodes CASSLTGFEQPQHF.

V and J are TRBV11-2 and TRBJ1-2; 7 bases agree with TRBD1. CDR1 SGHAT and CDR2 FQNNGV come from the germline V gene. Trimming removed 5 bases from V and 0 bases from J; junction bases left unmatched: 6. The CDR3 extends over 15 amino acids. CDR3 amino acids: CASSRGGQTNYGYTF. The CDR3 coding sequence is TGTGCCAGCAGCCGGGGGGGACAGACTAACTATGGCTACACCTTC.

A remark on this clone: The same CDR3 can be traced to other DNA sequences in this sample. The chain carries TRBV30 and TRBJ1-5; D remains unclear. V was shortened by 3 bases and J by 0 bases, with 6 bases between the two germline ends. Germline CDR1 GTSNPN, CDR2 SVGIG (reference sequence). This CDR3 has 13 amino acids. For the CDR3, the DNA is TGTGCCTGGAGGGCAGATAGCAATCAGCCCCAGCATTTT. Translation: CAWRADSNQPQHF.

This clone has a handful of counts. The chain employs TRBV2 and TRBJ1-4, with D tentatively TRBD1 (5 bases). The CDR3 has 15 amino acids. The germline V and J ends were trimmed by 6 bases and 0 bases, with 11 bases remaining between them. Germline lookup yields CDR1 SNHLY and CDR2 FYNNEI. The CDR3 sequence: CASRRDGATNEKLFF. CDR3 in DNA: TGTGCCAGCAGGCGGGACGGTGCAACTAATGAAAAACTGTTTTTT.

The chain joins TRBV25-1 to TRBJ2-3, with 9 positions matching TRBD1. Germline V lookup: CDR1 MGHDK, CDR2 SYGVNS. This CDR3 has 15 residues. Unmatched junction bases numbered 6, after V lost 8 bases and J lost 0 bases. Here the CDR3 reads CASSRTGASTDTQYF. The CDR3 DNA follows: TGTGCCAGCTCCCGGACAGGGGCCAGCACAGATACGCAGTATTTT.

As for this clone: The same CDR3 also results from other DNA sequences found in this sample. The chain couples TRBV5-5 to TRBJ2-6; D gene ambiguous. Trimming pared 0 bases from V and 1 base from J, leaving 2 bases between. In germline, CDR1 is SGHKS, CDR2 YYEKEE (reference sequence). The CDR3 extends over 14 amino acids. The CDR3 protein is CASSLGSGANVLTF. CDR3 bases: TGTGCCAGCAGCTTGGGTTCTGGGGCCAACGTCCTGACTTTC. Full variable domain (outside the CDR3, taken from reference TRBV5-5 and TRBJ2-6): DAGVTQSPTHLIKTRGQQVTLRCSPISGHKSVSWYQQVLGQGPQFIFQYYEKEERGRGNFPDRFSARQFPNYSSELNVNALLLGDSALYLCASSLGSGANVLTFGAGSRLTVL.

The chain carries TRBV6-5 and TRBJ2-7; D gene unclear. V lost 2 bases and J lost 5, with 13 bases in between. The germline V gene encodes CDR1 MNHEY and CDR2 SVGAGI. The CDR3 loop spans 14 amino acids. The CDR3 coding sequence is TGTGCCAGCAGTTACAATCCCGCAGGCCACGAGCAGTACTTC. Encoded protein: CASSYNPAGHEQYF.

The gene calls are TRBV5-4 and TRBJ2-3; 10 nucleotides match TRBD2. CDR3 length equals 16 residues. Germline CDR1 SGHNT, CDR2 YYREEE (reference sequence). J gave up 5 bases and V 2 bases, and 8 bases lay outside the gene matches. CDR3 region: CASSFKGPSGGDTQYF. The CDR3 DNA reads TGTGCCAGCAGCTTTAAGGGGCCTAGCGGGGGAGATACGCAGTATTTT.

V usage is TRBV6-5 and J usage is TRBJ2-7; no firm D call. From germline, CDR1 is MNHEY and CDR2 SVGAGI. CDR3 length: 12 residues. Trimming shortened V by 8 bases and J by 3 bases, and 11 bases separated the two germline ends. The CDR3 loop reads CASWGSYYEQYF. CDR3 bases: TGTGCCAGCTGGGGTAGTTACTACGAGCAGTACTTC.

This clone occurred a few times. This sequence joins TRBV27 and TRBJ2-7; the D call may be TRBD1 or TRBD2 (5 bases each). Germline V CDR1 and CDR2: MNHEY, SMNVEV (reference sequence). CDR3 length: 17 residues. The germline V and J ends were trimmed by 6 bases and 2 bases, with 23 bases remaining between them. The CDR3 sequence: CASRNLGNRGETYEQYF. CDR3 nucleotide sequence: TGTGCCAGCAGAAACCTCGGGAACCGAGGGGAAACCTACGAGCAGTACTTC.

V and J are TRBV4-1 and TRBJ1-2, with 7 bases that match TRBD1. CDR3 length: 15 amino acids. The trim removed 0 bases at V and 8 bases at J, leaving 9 bases unmatched. Germline V gene lookup returns CDR1 MGHRA and CDR2 YSYEKL. The CDR3: CASSQDQRGGKGYTF. Written as DNA, the CDR3 is TGCGCCAGCAGCCAAGATCAGAGAGGGGGCAAGGGCTACACCTTC.

The chain carries TRBV5-1 and TRBJ2-7, with D perhaps given as TRBD1 or TRBD2 (5 bases each). The V end lost 1 base, the J end lost 2 bases, and 10 bases lay between the germline ends. This CDR3 region has 14 residues. Germline values: CDR1 SGHRS, CDR2 YFSETQ. The CDR3 region has the DNA TGCGCCAGCAGCTTGCTCCCGGGGCCCTACGAGCAGTACTTC. Protein product: CASSLLPGPYEQYF.

The chain has TRBV24-1 and TRBJ2-2; 7 bases match TRBD2. The germline gives CDR1 KGHDR, CDR2 SFDVKD. Trimming took 2 bases from V and 2 from J; bases not matched to a gene: 7. The CDR3 spans 17 residues. CDR3 in DNA: TGTGCCACCAGTGATTACCCGGGGGGTGGAAACACCGGGGAGCTGTTTTTT. Protein: CATSDYPGGGNTGELFF.

This chain uses TRBV7-2 with TRBJ1-6; TRBD1 is a possible D gene (5 bases). Germline V gives CDR1 SGHTA, CDR2 FQGNSA. The V end was cut by 0 bases, the J end by 4 bases, with 22 bases between. The length of the CDR3 is 20 residues. The CDR3 sequence: CASSLAWGTPQRPYNSPLHF. The CDR3 DNA follows: TGTGCCAGCAGCTTAGCGTGGGGGACTCCTCAGCGCCCTTATAATTCACCCCTCCACTTT.

The chain recombines TRBV2 with TRBJ2-7; D gene ambiguous. Trimming stripped 4 bases from V and 0 bases from J, with 10 bases between. The CDR3 extends over 14 amino acids. In germline, CDR1 is SNHLY, CDR2 FYNNEI. As DNA, the CDR3 is TGTGCCAGCAGTGGGGCCAGCAGCTCCTACGAGCAGTACTTC. Amino acid sequence: CASSGASSSYEQYF.

Note on this clone: This may stem from a read error, because a much larger clone lies one nucleotide away. The CDR3 coding sequence is TGTGCCAGCAGTGACAGGGGCGGGGAGCTGTTTTTT. Its translation is CASSDRGGELFF. The chain uses TRBV2 and TRBJ2-2, with D maybe TRBD1 (6 bases). The CDR3 covers 12 residues. The ends were cut back, 3 bases at V and 7 bases at J, with 6 bases in the middle. Germline CDR1 SNHLY, CDR2 FYNNEI.

The chain links TRBV6-5 to TRBJ2-1; 13 bases fit TRBD2. The CDR3 contains 14 residues. The germline CDR1 and CDR2 sequences are MNHEY and SVGAGI. V lost 6 bases to trimming and J lost 10 bases; unmatched junction nucleotides: 6. CDR3 sequence (DNA): TGTGCCAGCAGCCGACTAGCGGGGGGCTCCGAGCAGTTCTTC. Protein product: CASSRLAGGSEQFF.

This rearrangement joins TRBV5-1 to TRBJ2-1; TRBD2 aligns across 12 bases. This CDR3 is built from 17 residues. The V segment lost 4 bases and the J segment 5 bases; nucleotides outside the gene matches: 10. CDR1 is SGHRS, CDR2 YFSETQ, per germline. The CDR3 DNA is TGCGCCAGCAGCGTGACTAGCGGGGGCTTGTTAGACAATGAGCAGTTCTTC. Translated, it gives CASSVTSGGLLDNEQFF.

V gene TRBV19 combines with J gene TRBJ1-5; D uncertain. V lost 5 bases and J 1 base, leaving 12 bases between the germline ends. This CDR3 spans 15 amino acids. Germline V gives CDR1 LNHDA, CDR2 SQIVND (reference sequence). The CDR3 is CASSWGRVSNQPQHF. The CDR3 DNA follows: TGTGCCAGTAGTTGGGGAAGAGTCAGCAATCAGCCCCAGCATTTT.

This chain connects TRBV3-1 (or the pseudogene TRBV3-2) to TRBJ1-4, with D perhaps matching TRBD1 (6 bases). The V end lost 11 bases, the J end lost 8 bases, and 18 bases lay between the germline ends. Germline lookup yields CDR1 LGHDT and CDR2 YNNKEL (reference sequence). The CDR3 has 13 amino acids. The CDR3 sequence is CASYGGQGEKLFF. CDR3 DNA: TGTGCCTCCTACGGGGGACAAGGGGAAAAACTGTTTTTT.

J is TRBJ1-1 and V is TRBV6-5; no clear D. Trimming removed 7 bases at V and 0 bases at J, with 9 bases between. There are 13 residues in the CDR3. CDR1 is MNHEY, CDR2 SVGAGI, per germline. CDR3 in amino acids: CASIDSVNTEAFF. In DNA form, the CDR3 reads TGTGCCAGCATCGATAGTGTGAACACTGAAGCTTTCTTT.

The gene calls are TRBV2 and TRBJ1-1, with D tentatively TRBD1 (5 bases). V lost 5 bases, J lost 1 base, and 8 bases lay in between. The CDR3 loop spans 13 amino acids. Germline assignment: CDR1 SNHLY and CDR2 FYNNEI. CDR3 residues: CASSSGGNTEAFF. The CDR3 DNA reads as TGTGCCAGCAGTTCCGGGGGGAACACTGAAGCTTTCTTT.

The V and J genes are TRBV5-1 and TRBJ2-3; 11 bases line up with TRBD2. Trimming cost V 5 bases and J 1 base; bases outside gene matches: 9. Germline CDR1 and CDR2: SGHRS and YFSETQ. This CDR3 comprises 17 residues. The DNA of the CDR3 is TGCGCCAGCAGTAAGGGGACTAGCGGTGAAGGCACAGATACGCAGTATTTT. Residues: CASSKGTSGEGTDTQYF.

The V call is TRBV12-3 or TRBV12-4, the J call TRBJ1-5; D possibly corresponds to TRBD1 (6 bases). V dropped 6 bases and J dropped 6 bases, with 12 bases sitting between them. This CDR3 is 13 amino acids long. The CDR3 region is CASSLKQGQPQHF. DNA for the CDR3: TGTGCCAGCAGCTTAAAACAGGGTCAGCCCCAGCATTTT.

The chain has TRBV3-1 (or the pseudogene TRBV3-2) and TRBJ1-4, with D possibly being TRBD1 (5 bases). Germline CDR1 is LGHDT and CDR2 is YNNKEL (reference sequence). This CDR3 comprises 14 residues. Trimming removed 1 base at V and 10 bases at J, with 13 bases between. The CDR3: CASSQGRPTGKLFF. The CDR3, as DNA: TGTGCCAGCAGCCAAGGACGGCCAACAGGAAAACTGTTTTTT.

Only one count was recorded for this clone. The J gene is TRBJ2-1, the V gene TRBV5-5; tentatively, D is TRBD1 (6 bases). The CDR3 runs 15 residues. Germline CDR1 SGHKS, CDR2 YYEKEE (reference sequence). The ends were cut back, 5 bases at V and 4 bases at J, with 16 bases in the middle. Here the CDR3 DNA reads TGTGCCAGCAGTATAGTGACAGGCCCTTACAATGAGCAGTTCTTC. It codes for CASSIVTGPYNEQFF.